The subject of this entry is one T cell receptor beta chain. The target of this receptor is not known. The input lacks base qualities; no much larger clone sits a single base away. Ficoll-Paque density gradient centrifugation was used to isolate PBMCs. This entry is derived from a study of T-cell memory formation after mild COVID-19 (dated by TCRdb to the early 2020s). Study-wide context: Most TCR sequence clusters were specific to one of the two donors. Two young, previously healthy adult volunteers made up the cohort, one male and one female. In a couple of donors, T-cell clones that expanded and contracted after mild COVID-19 were followed by sequencing TCRalpha and TCRbeta repertoires longitudinally.

Results and caveats for the whole study, not just this receptor: Balanced CD4/CD8 phenotypes were observed for clones contracting from day 15 to 85, whereas a bias towards CD4+ was observed for a second wave of clones expanding from day 15 to 37. Only a couple of mild cases were covered by the study, and larger cohorts that include severe cases with pre-infection samples were considered necessary. Contracting CD4+ clones were found mainly in CM and EM memory subsets, while CD8+ clones were enriched in EMRA. SARS-CoV-2 specificity of the second-wave clones peaking on day 37 was not confirmed. Some responding clones were detected in pre-infection memory, suggesting pre-existing cross-reactive memory T cells joined the SARS-CoV-2 response.

Instrument on record: Illumina NovaSeq 6000. Using 5'RACE with constant-segment primers, TCRalpha and TCRbeta cDNA libraries were constructed, with sample barcodes and unique molecular identifiers added in the process. RNA was extracted from every sample with Trizol reagent. Libraries were amplified in two PCR steps, with a second sample barcode and Illumina TruSeq adapters added in the second step. The libraries were sequenced on an Illumina NovaSeq using 2 x 150 bp paired-end reads. For the original study's pipeline: Reads were demultiplexed and collapsed into UMI-guided consensus sequences with migec v1.2.7. With mixcr v2.1.11, UMI consensuses were aligned to TRA and TRB V and J templates and assembled into clonotypes. Clonotypes were classified as expanded or contracted when called significant by both edgeR and NoisET, with noise models trained on biological replicates. edgeR calls used a false discovery rate-adjusted p below 0.01 and a log2 fold-change threshold of 1. As an exploratory analysis of dynamics, PCA with hierarchical clustering was applied to max-normalized trajectories of the 1000 most abundant clonotypes. Separately sequenced CD4+ and CD8+ repertoires were used to assign the CD4 or CD8 phenotype of responding clones. The public sequencing data were trimmed at Q25 with fastp and processed into clonotypes with MiXCR by TCRdb, which kept only in-frame beta chains. Each CDR3 protein appears once, grouped with its most common genes and DNA. TCRdb's processing, not the authors' own work, is the source of the V and J calls. A total of 300,000 to 400,000 distinct CDR3 sequences appear in this sample, roughly 13% of them only once. About 21% of the sample is taken by the ten largest.

The CDR3 spans 11 residues, from the cysteine through the phenylalanine. Of all the DNA, just the CDR3 is kept, 33 bases in frame from base 1. Cut back by 10 bases and 6 bases, the V and J ends lie 9 bases apart. CDR1 SNHLY and CDR2 FYNNEI are derived from the germline V gene. The sample taken for sequencing was PBMCs or a T cell subset sorted from them (not recorded which). The sequence joins TRBV2 to TRBJ2-2, with no confident D gene call. This TCR derives from a young man who had mild COVID-19 (a few samples of this study predate the infection). The sample titles of this study are shuffled in the database, so cell type and time point are left out; the donor was told from shared clones. This receptor carries the CDR3 CATERPGELFF. In nucleotide form, the sequence is TGTGCCACCGAGCGTCCCGGGGAGCTGTTTTTT.